These 21 T cell receptor beta chains came from one sample sequenced in a study of response to subunit inactivated influenza vaccine. TCRdb called the RT-PCR reads again in MiXCR, with one record for every CDR3 protein. The sample contains fewer than 200,000 distinct CDR3 sequences, around 9% of which appear only once. Sequenced material: non-naive T cells sorted from PBMCs, taken on the day of vaccination. The source of these receptors is a man aged 50-59 years who received an inactivated influenza vaccine.

This clonotype was detected only a few times. The chain uses TRBV15 and TRBJ2-3; TRBD1 matches 9 bases. The junction had 7 bases not matched to a gene; V was cut back by 6 bases and J by 0 bases. CDR1 is LNHNV and CDR2 is YYDKDF in the germline V gene (reference sequence). The CDR3 contains 16 residues. DNA of the CDR3: TGTGCCACCAGAACCGGGACAGGGTCCAGCACAGATACGCAGTATTTT. Translating it yields CATRTGTGSSTDTQYF. Full variable domain (remainder filled in from reference TRBV15 and TRBJ2-3): DAMVIQNPRYQVTQFGKPVTLSCSQTLNHNVMYWYQQKSSQAPKLLFHYYDKDFNNEADTPDNFQSRRPNTSFCFLDIRSPGLGDTAMYLCATRTGTGSSTDTQYFGPGTRLTVL.

There are many counts of this clonotype. The rearrangement links TRBV4-1 to TRBJ2-5, with 14 nucleotides matching TRBD2. V gave up 3 bases and J gave up 1 base; unmatched junction bases: 4. This CDR3 is 17 amino acids long. The germline CDR1 and CDR2 sequences are MGHRA and YSYEKL. CDR3 in DNA: TGCGCCAGCAGCCACGGGACTAGCGGGGGTCCCCAAGAGACCCAGTACTTC. It specifies CASSHGTSGGPQETQYF.

This clonotype was recorded many times. The V and J genes are TRBV18 and TRBJ2-5; TRBD1 agrees at 8 bases. The germline V gene has CDR1 KGHSH and CDR2 LQKENI. The CDR3 loop spans 16 amino acids. The V segment lost 2 bases and the J segment 2 bases; nucleotides outside the gene matches: 7. The CDR3 DNA reads TGTGCCAGCTCACCAGTCAGCCAGGGGGCTCAAGAGACCCAGTACTTC. Its translation: CASSPVSQGAQETQYF. Together with reference TRBV18 and TRBJ2-5, the CDR3 gives the full variable domain: NAGVMQNPRHLVRRRGQEARLRCSPMKGHSHVYWYRQLPEEGLKFMVYLQKENIIDESGMPKERFSAEFPKEGPSILRIQQVVRGDSAAYFCASSPVSQGAQETQYFGPGTRLLVL.

The rearrangement links TRBV20-1 to TRBJ2-2, with TRBD2 matching 12 bases. The CDR3 consists of 17 residues. V lost 3 bases, J lost 2 bases, and 7 bases stayed unmatched. The germline gives CDR1 DFQATT, CDR2 SNEGSKA (reference sequence). Here the CDR3 reads CSASRLAGESNTGELFF. The CDR3 DNA follows: TGCAGTGCTAGTCGACTAGCGGGAGAGAGTAACACCGGGGAGCTGTTTTTT.

This clonotype occurred many times. The V and J genes are TRBV20-1 and TRBJ2-1, with 10 bases matching TRBD2. The junction had 12 bases not matched to a gene; V was cut back by 5 bases and J by 8 bases. CDR1 is DFQATT and CDR2 is SNEGSKA in the germline V gene (reference sequence). This CDR3 region has 15 residues. The CDR3 here is CSAWLFALAGDEQFF. CDR3 nucleotide sequence: TGCAGTGCTTGGCTCTTTGCCCTAGCGGGAGATGAGCAGTTCTTC.

This clonotype was seen only a few times. The rearrangement links TRBV30 to TRBJ1-6; D may be TRBD1 (6 bases). Germline V gene sequence: CDR1 GTSNPN, CDR2 SVGIG (reference sequence). CDR3 length equals 19 residues. Trimming cost V 8 bases and J 7 bases, with 33 bases left between them. CDR3 nucleotides: TGTGCCCCCGGGGGATGGTCAGGGGACCAGTTGCGTTTGAATTCACCCCTCCACTTT. It is translated as CAPGGWSGDQLRLNSPLHF.

The J gene is TRBJ2-5, the V gene TRBV30, with D perhaps TRBD1 (6 bases). The germline V and J ends were trimmed by 3 bases and 5 bases, with 13 bases remaining between them. The CDR3 length is 13 residues. The V gene's germline CDR1 is GTSNPN and CDR2 SVGIG (reference sequence). The CDR3 coding sequence is TGTGCCTGGAGCTCAGGGGTGGGCGAGACCCAGTACTTC. Residues: CAWSSGVGETQYF.

This clonotype appeared many times. The genes are TRBV18 and TRBJ2-7; D possibly matches TRBD1 or TRBD2 (6 bases each). CDR3 length: 14 amino acids. Germline V gives CDR1 KGHSH, CDR2 LQKENI. Trimming left V 6 bases short and J 3 bases short, with 15 bases between. CDR3 sequence: CASSPVGGYYEQYF. The CDR3, as DNA: TGTGCCAGCTCTCCCGTCGGGGGCTACTACGAGCAGTACTTC.

A few counts support this clonotype. CDR3 DNA: TGTGCCAGCAACACGGACAGGCTTGTAGAGACCCAGTACTTC. It codes for CASNTDRLVETQYF. This sequence joins TRBV5-6 and TRBJ2-5, with 7 nucleotides matching TRBD1. The V segment lost 6 bases and the J segment 4 bases; nucleotides outside the gene matches: 9. CDR1 is SGHDT and CDR2 is YYEEEE in the germline V gene. CDR3 size: 14 residues. Together with reference TRBV5-6 and TRBJ2-5, the CDR3 gives the full variable domain: DAGVTQSPTHLIKTRGQQVTLRCSPKSGHDTVSWYQQALGQGPQFIFQYYEEEERQRGNFPDRFSGHQFPNYSSELNVNALLLGDSALYLCASNTDRLVETQYFGPGTRLLVL.

The V call is TRBV29-1, the J call TRBJ2-1; 11 bases line up with TRBD1. The CDR3 totals 17 residues. After removal of 6 bases from V and 6 bases from J, the junction contained 16 bases not matched to a gene. Germline assignment: CDR1 SQVTM and CDR2 ANQGSEA. CDR3 in DNA: TGCAGCGTGCAACGAATTTACTCGGGACAGGGGGGCAATGAGCAGTTCTTC. It codes for CSVQRIYSGQGGNEQFF.

The genes are TRBV20-1 and TRBJ2-7, with D unclear. The CDR3 sequence is 12 residues long. V was trimmed by 4 bases and J by 7 bases, leaving 14 bases between them. The germline CDR1 and CDR2 sequences are DFQATT and SNEGSKA (reference sequence). The DNA of the CDR3 is TGCAGTGCTAATGACAAGCCAGAAGAGCAGTACTTC. The encoded protein is CSANDKPEEQYF.

The table lists this clonotype with many counts. V usage is TRBV7-9 and J usage is TRBJ2-3; possibly TRBD2 for D (6 bases). This CDR3 is 15 amino acids long. Trimming took 5 bases from V and 2 from J, leaving 14 bases between them. Germline V CDR1 and CDR2: SEHNR, FQNEAQ (reference sequence). CDR3 coding DNA: TGTGCCAGCAGCCTGAGCCGGGGGAACACAGATACGCAGTATTTT. Encoded protein: CASSLSRGNTDTQYF.

The table lists this clonotype with many counts. The J gene is TRBJ2-3, the V gene TRBV7-2; perhaps TRBD2 as D (6 bases). The ends were cut back, 4 bases at V and 4 bases at J, with 15 bases in the middle. Germline CDR1 is SGHTA and CDR2 is FQGNSA. CDR3 size: 15 residues. CDR3 bases: TGTGCCAGCAGCTCAAAAGCGGGTAGGGCAGATACGCAGTATTTT. Its translation is CASSSKAGRADTQYF.

The sample holds many counts of this clonotype. The rearrangement joins TRBV20-1 to TRBJ2-7; 9 bases match TRBD1. This CDR3 has 16 residues. CDR1 is DFQATT and CDR2 is SNEGSKA in the germline V gene (reference sequence). Trimming cost V 1 base and J 3 bases; bases outside gene matches: 10. In nucleotides, the CDR3 is TGCAGTGCTAGAGGCCCTGGGACAGGGCCCTTCTACGAGCAGTACTTC. This sequence encodes CSARGPGTGPFYEQYF.

This clonotype was seen at least ten times. The rearrangement joins TRBV20-1 to TRBJ2-3; 9 nucleotides align to TRBD2. CDR1 is DFQATT and CDR2 is SNEGSKA in the germline V gene (reference sequence). Trimming took 2 bases from V and 2 from J; bases not matched to a gene: 5. This CDR3 is 15 amino acids long. The DNA of the CDR3 is TGCAGTGCTAGACCTCTAGCGGGGTCCACAGATACGCAGTATTTT. Translation gives CSARPLAGSTDTQYF.

The chain joins TRBV20-1 to TRBJ2-7; 11 bases are shared with TRBD1. V shed 0 bases, J shed 4 bases, and the junction held 14 bases outside the gene matches. Germline V lookup: CDR1 DFQATT, CDR2 SNEGSKA (reference sequence). This CDR3 region has 18 residues. The CDR3 sequence is CSARDLRSGQGGGYEQYF. CDR3 DNA sequence: TGCAGTGCTAGAGATCTTCGTTCGGGACAGGGGGGAGGGTACGAGCAGTACTTC.

The chain carries TRBV5-6 and TRBJ2-1; maybe TRBD2 (6 bases). Per the germline V gene, CDR1 is SGHDT and CDR2 is YYEEEE. The CDR3 consists of 17 residues. Trimming removed 2 bases at V and 6 bases at J, with 21 bases between. The CDR3: CASSFFGSGPKSNEQFF. The DNA for the CDR3 is TGTGCCAGCAGCTTCTTTGGGAGCGGGCCGAAGAGCAATGAGCAGTTCTTC. Together with reference TRBV5-6 and TRBJ2-1, the CDR3 gives the full variable domain: DAGVTQSPTHLIKTRGQQVTLRCSPKSGHDTVSWYQQALGQGPQFIFQYYEEEERQRGNFPDRFSGHQFPNYSSELNVNALLLGDSALYLCASSFFGSGPKSNEQFFGPGTRLTVL.

The chain recombines TRBV10-3 with TRBJ2-1; 10 bases are shared with TRBD2. The CDR3 runs to 17 residues. Germline CDR1 is ENHRY and CDR2 is SYGVKD. V lost 0 bases, J lost 7 bases, and 9 bases stayed unmatched. The chain's CDR3 is CAISESPQAGGRNEQFF. Written as DNA, the CDR3 is TGTGCCATCAGTGAGTCGCCTCAAGCGGGAGGGCGTAATGAGCAGTTCTTC.

The genes are TRBV29-1 and TRBJ2-7; 7 bases fit TRBD2. Germline CDR1 reads SQVTM; CDR2 reads ANQGSEA. CDR3 length: 14 amino acids. J was trimmed by 5 bases and V by 3 bases; bases with no gene match: 10. The CDR3 coding sequence is TGCAGCGTTGACCCCGTGGGGGGAGGGGACGAGCAGTACTTC. This sequence encodes CSVDPVGGGDEQYF.

This clonotype was observed many times. This sequence joins TRBV20-1 and TRBJ2-2; D unclear. Trimming removed 1 base from V and 1 base from J, with 7 bases in between. The CDR3 extends over 14 amino acids. Germline assignment: CDR1 DFQATT and CDR2 SNEGSKA (reference sequence). The CDR3 region is CSARVQRNTGELFF. CDR3 DNA sequence: TGCAGTGCTAGAGTCCAGCGGAACACCGGGGAGCTGTTTTTT.

This clonotype was observed at least ten times. The chain carries TRBV7-9 and TRBJ1-3; D unresolved. CDR1 and CDR2 (germline): SEHNR, FQNEAQ (reference sequence). The CDR3 covers 14 residues. The V gene lost 5 bases and the J gene lost 0 bases, with 8 bases spanning the gap. Here the CDR3 reads CASSLDGSGNTIYF. DNA for the CDR3: TGTGCCAGCAGCCTGGACGGCTCTGGAAACACCATATATTTT.